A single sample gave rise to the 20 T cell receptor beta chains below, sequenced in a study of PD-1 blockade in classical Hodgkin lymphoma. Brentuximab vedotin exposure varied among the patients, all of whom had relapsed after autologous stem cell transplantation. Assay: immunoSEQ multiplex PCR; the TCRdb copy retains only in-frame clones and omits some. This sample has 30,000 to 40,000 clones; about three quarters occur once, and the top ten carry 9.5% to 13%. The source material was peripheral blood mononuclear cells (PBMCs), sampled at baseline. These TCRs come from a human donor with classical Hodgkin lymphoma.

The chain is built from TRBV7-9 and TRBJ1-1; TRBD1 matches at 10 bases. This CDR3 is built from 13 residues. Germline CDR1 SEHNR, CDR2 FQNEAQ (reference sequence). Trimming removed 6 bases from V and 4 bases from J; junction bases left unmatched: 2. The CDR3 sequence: CASSGQGVTEAFF. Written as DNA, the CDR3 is TGTGCCAGCAGTGGACAGGGGGTCACTGAAGCTTTCTTT.

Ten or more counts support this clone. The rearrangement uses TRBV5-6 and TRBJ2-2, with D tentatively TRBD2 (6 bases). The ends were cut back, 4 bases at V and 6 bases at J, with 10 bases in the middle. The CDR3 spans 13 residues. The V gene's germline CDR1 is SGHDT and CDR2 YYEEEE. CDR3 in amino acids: CASSPTRAGELFF. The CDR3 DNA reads TGTGCCAGCAGCCCGACTAGGGCCGGGGAGCTGTTTTTT.

CDR3 DNA sequence: TGTGCCAGCAGCTTGGTGCCAGCGGGAGGGCCAGGGCAGTTCTTC. This encodes CASSLVPAGGPGQFF. The J gene is TRBJ2-1, the V gene TRBV5-8, with 10 nucleotides matching TRBD2. After removal of 0 bases from V and 12 bases from J, the junction contained 9 bases not matched to a gene. Germline loops: CDR1 SGHTS, CDR2 YDEGEE. The CDR3 is 15 amino acids.

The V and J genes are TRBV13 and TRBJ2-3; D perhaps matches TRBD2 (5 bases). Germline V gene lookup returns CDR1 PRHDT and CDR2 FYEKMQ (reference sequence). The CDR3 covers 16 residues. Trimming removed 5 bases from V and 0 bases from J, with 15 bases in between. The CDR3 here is CASSTSSTGSTDTQYF. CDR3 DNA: TGTGCCAGCAGCACCTCTAGCACCGGTAGCACAGATACGCAGTATTTT.

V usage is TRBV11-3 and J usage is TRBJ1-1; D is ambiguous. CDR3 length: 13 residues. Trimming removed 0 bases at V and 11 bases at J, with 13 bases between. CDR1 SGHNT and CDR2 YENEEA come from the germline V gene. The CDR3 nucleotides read TGTGCCAGCAGCTTAGACGGCGAGGCTGTCGCTTTCTTT. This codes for CASSLDGEAVAFF.

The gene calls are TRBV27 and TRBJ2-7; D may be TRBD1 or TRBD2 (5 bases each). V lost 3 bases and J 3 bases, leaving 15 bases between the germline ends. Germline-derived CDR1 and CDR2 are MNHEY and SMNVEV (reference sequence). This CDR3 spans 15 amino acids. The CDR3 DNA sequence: TGTGCCAGCAGTTTGTCGACGGGGCGAGACTACGAGCAGTACTTC. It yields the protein CASSLSTGRDYEQYF.

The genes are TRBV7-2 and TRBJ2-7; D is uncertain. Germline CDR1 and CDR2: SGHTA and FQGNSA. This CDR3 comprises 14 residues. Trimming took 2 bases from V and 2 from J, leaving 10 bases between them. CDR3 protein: CASSLLGKPYEQYF. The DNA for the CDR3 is TGTGCCAGCAGCTTATTAGGTAAACCCTACGAGCAGTACTTC.

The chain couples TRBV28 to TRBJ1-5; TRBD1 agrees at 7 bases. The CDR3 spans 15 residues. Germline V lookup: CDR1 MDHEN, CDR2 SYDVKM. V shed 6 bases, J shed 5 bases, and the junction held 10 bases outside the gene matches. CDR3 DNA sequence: TGTGCCAGCAGGTACCAAAAAGGGGGCCATCAGCCCCAGCATTTT. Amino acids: CASRYQKGGHQPQHF.

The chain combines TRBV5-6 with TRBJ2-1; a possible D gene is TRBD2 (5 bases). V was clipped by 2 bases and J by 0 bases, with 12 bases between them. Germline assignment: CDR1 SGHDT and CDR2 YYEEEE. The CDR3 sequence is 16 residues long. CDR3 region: CASSFRGWSSYNEQFF. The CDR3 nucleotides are TGTGCCAGCAGCTTTCGGGGATGGAGCTCCTACAATGAGCAGTTCTTC. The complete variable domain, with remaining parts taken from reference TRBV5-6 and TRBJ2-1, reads DAGVTQSPTHLIKTRGQQVTLRCSPKSGHDTVSWYQQALGQGPQFIFQYYEEEERQRGNFPDRFSGHQFPNYSSELNVNALLLGDSALYLCASSFRGWSSYNEQFFGPGTRLTVL.

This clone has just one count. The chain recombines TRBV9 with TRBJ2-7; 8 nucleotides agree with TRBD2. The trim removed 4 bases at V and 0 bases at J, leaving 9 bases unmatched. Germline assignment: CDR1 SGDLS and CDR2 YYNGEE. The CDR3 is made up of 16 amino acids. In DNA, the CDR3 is TGTGCCAGCAGCCCCCGAGCGGGAGCCTCCTCCTACGAGCAGTACTTC. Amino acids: CASSPRAGASSYEQYF. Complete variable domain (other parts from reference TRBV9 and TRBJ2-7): DSGVTQTPKHLITATGQRVTLRCSPRSGDLSVYWYQQSLDQGLQFLIQYYNGEERAKGNILERFSAQQFPDLHSELNLSSLELGDSALYFCASSPRAGASSYEQYFGPGTRLTVT.

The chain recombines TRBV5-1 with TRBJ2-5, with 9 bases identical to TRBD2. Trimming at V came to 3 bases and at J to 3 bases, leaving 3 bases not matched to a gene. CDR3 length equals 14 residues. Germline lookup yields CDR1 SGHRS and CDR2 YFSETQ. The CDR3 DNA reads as TGCGCCAGCAGCTGGGGACTAGCAGAAGAGACCCAGTACTTC. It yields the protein CASSWGLAEETQYF.

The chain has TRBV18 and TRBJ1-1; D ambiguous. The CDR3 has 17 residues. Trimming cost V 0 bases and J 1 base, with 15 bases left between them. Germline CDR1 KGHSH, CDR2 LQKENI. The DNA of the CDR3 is TGTGCCAGCTCACCACCGCCCGGGGAAATCGGGAACACTGAAGCTTTCTTT. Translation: CASSPPPGEIGNTEAFF.

The CDR3 nucleotides are TGTGCCTCCGGTCGACAGGGGGGTAATAATTCACCCCTCCACTTT. It translates to CASGRQGGNNSPLHF. V and J are TRBV30 and TRBJ1-6, with 9 positions matching TRBD1. The CDR3 sequence is 15 residues long. V lost 7 bases and J lost 5; bases outside the gene matches: 9. CDR1 and CDR2 from the germline V gene are GTSNPN and SVGIG (reference sequence).

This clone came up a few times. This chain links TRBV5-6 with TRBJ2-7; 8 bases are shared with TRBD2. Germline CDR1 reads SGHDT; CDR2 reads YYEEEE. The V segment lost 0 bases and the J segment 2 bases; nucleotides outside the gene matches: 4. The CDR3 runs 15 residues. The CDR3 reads CASSLGGGRAYEQYF. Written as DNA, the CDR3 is TGTGCCAGCAGCTTGGGCGGGGGGCGGGCCTACGAGCAGTACTTC.

The CDR3 sequence: CASSIFERVYEQYF. The CDR3 bases are TGTGCCAGCAGTATTTTTGAACGGGTCTACGAGCAGTACTTC. J is TRBJ2-7 and V is TRBV27, with D uncertain. The length of the CDR3 is 14 residues. Per the germline V gene, CDR1 is MNHEY and CDR2 is SMNVEV (reference sequence). Trimming took 5 bases from V and 3 from J, leaving 14 bases between them.

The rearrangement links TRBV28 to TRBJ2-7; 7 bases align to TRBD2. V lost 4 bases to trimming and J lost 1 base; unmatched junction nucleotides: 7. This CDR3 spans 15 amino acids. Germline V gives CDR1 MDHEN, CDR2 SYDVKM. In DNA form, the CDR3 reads TGTGCCAGCAGTTCCCCGAGACTAGCATCCTACGAGCAGTACTTC. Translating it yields CASSSPRLASYEQYF.

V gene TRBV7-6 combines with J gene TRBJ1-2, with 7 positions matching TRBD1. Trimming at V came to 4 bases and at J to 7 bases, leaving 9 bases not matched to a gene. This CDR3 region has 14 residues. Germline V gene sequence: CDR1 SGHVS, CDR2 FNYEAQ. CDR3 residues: CASSSRGGAGGYTF. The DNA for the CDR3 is TGTGCCAGCAGCTCCAGAGGGGGCGCGGGTGGCTACACCTTC.

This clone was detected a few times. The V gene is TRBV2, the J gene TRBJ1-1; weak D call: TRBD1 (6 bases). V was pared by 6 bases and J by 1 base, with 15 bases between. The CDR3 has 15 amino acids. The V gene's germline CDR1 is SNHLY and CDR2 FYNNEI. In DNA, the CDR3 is TGTGCCAGCAGGGAGGGGGACATTGGGAACACTGAAGCTTTCTTT. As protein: CASREGDIGNTEAFF.

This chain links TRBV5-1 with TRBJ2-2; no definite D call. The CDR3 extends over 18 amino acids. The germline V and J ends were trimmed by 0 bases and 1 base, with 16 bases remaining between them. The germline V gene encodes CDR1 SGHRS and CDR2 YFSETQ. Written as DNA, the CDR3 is TGCGCCAGCAGCTTGGCCCAGACCTCAAGTTTGAACACCGGGGAGCTGTTTTTT. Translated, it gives CASSLAQTSSLNTGELFF.

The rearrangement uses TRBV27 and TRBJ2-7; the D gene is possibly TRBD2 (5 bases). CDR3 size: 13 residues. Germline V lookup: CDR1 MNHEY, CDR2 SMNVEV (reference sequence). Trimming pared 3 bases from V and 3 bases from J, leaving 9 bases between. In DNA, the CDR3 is TGTGCCAGCAGTTTGAAACGGGGCTACGAGCAGTACTTC. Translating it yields CASSLKRGYEQYF.